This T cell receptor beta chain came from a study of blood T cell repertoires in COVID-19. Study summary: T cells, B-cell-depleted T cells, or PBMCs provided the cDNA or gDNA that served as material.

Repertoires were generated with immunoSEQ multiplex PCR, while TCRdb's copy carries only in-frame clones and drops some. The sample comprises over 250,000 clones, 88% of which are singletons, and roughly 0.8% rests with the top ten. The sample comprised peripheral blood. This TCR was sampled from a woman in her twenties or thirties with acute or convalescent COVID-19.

The CDR3 reads CASSATGEAYEQYF. The CDR3 DNA sequence: TGCGCCAGCAGTGCGACAGGGGAAGCTTACGAGCAGTACTTC. The rearrangement joins TRBV5-1 to TRBJ2-7; 8 bases match TRBD1. V was pared by 5 bases and J by 4 bases, with 8 bases of the junction left unmatched. The CDR3 length is 14 residues. In germline, CDR1 is SGHRS, CDR2 YFSETQ.